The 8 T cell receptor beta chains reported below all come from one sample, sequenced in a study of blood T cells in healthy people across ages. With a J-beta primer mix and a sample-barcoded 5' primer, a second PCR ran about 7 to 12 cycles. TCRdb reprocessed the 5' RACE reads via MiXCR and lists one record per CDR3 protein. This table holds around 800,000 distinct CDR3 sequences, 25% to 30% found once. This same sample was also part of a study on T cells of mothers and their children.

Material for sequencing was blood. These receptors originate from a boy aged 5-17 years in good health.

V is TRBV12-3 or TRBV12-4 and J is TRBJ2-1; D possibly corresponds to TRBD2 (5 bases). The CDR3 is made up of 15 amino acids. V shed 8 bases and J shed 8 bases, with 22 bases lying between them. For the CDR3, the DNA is TGTGCCAGCGCAATGAGGACTCCCAGGCCCGATGAGCAGTTCTTC. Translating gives CASAMRTPRPDEQFF.

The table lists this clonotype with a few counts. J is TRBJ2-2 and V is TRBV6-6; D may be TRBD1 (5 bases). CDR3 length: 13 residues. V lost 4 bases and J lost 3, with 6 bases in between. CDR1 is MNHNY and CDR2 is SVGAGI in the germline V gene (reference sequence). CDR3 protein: CASSSQDTGELFF. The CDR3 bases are TGTGCCAGCAGTTCACAGGACACCGGGGAGCTGTTTTTT.

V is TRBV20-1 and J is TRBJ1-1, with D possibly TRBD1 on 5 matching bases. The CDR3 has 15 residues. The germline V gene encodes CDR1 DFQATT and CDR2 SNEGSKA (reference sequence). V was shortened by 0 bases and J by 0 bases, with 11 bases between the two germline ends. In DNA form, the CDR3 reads TGCAGTGCTAGAGATCGGAGAGGGGTGAACACTGAAGCTTTCTTT. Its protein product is CSARDRRGVNTEAFF.

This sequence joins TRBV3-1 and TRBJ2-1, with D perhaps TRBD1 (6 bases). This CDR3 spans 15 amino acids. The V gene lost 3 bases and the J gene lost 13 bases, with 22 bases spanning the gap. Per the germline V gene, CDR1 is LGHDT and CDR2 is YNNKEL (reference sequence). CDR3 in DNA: TGTGCCAGCAGCCAGCGTCGCCGGGACACAGGACCACAGTTCTTC. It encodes CASSQRRRDTGPQFF.

The CDR3: CASSLPRRGSYNEQFF. The DNA for the CDR3 is TGTGCCAGCAGTTTACCTAGGAGGGGAAGCTACAATGAGCAGTTCTTC. The chain carries TRBV28 and TRBJ2-1; maybe TRBD2 (6 bases). The CDR3 runs to 16 residues. Germline assignment: CDR1 MDHEN and CDR2 SYDVKM. V dropped 2 bases and J dropped 3 bases, with 14 bases sitting between them.

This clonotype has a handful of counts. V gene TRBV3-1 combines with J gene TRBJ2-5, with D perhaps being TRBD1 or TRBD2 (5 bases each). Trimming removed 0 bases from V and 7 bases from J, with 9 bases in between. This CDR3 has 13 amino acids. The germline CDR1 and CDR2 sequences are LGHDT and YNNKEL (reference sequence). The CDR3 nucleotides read TGTGCCAGCAGCCAAGAGGTCGGGGCGACCCAGTACTTC. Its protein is CASSQEVGATQYF.

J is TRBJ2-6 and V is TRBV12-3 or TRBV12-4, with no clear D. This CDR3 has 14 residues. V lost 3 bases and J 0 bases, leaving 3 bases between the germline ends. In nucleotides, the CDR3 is TGTGCCAGCAGTTTGCACTCTGGGGCCAACGTCCTGACTTTC. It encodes CASSLHSGANVLTF.

The CDR3 DNA sequence: TGTGCCAGCAGTTTAATTAAGGGGAGAGGACACAATGAGCAGTTCTTC. It specifies CASSLIKGRGHNEQFF. The chain combines TRBV27 with TRBJ2-1; D could derive from TRBD1 or TRBD2 (5 bases each). From germline, CDR1 is MNHEY and CDR2 SMNVEV (reference sequence). Trimming removed 2 bases from V and 5 bases from J, with 16 bases in between. CDR3 size: 16 residues.